The 7 T cell receptor beta chains given below trace back to one sample, sequenced in a study of monozygotic twins with inflammatory bowel disease. After re-calling the 5' RACE reads, TCRdb lists one entry per CDR3 protein, DNA absent. The sample's table shows about 420,000 distinct CDR3 sequences. Sample: blood. The source of these receptors is a human donor with ulcerative colitis or Crohn's disease, or a healthy co-twin of an affected twin (not recorded which).

The chain carries TRBV9 and TRBJ1-4; TCRdb's D call, TRBD1, is unchecked because there is no DNA. The germline gives CDR1 SGDLS, CDR2 YYNGEE. CDR3 length: 15 residues. CDR3 sequence reads: CASSVQGQINEKLFF.

The gene calls are TRBV28 and TRBJ1-5; TCRdb's D call, TRBD1, is unchecked because there is no DNA. Per the germline V gene, CDR1 is MDHEN and CDR2 is SYDVKM. CDR3 length equals 14 residues. CDR3 protein: CASRGQAANQPQHF.

The chain carries TRBV7-2 and TRBJ2-1. CDR3 length equals 14 residues. The germline V gene has CDR1 SGHTA and CDR2 FQGNSA. The CDR3 sequence: CASSLESRGGEQFF.

The rearrangement uses TRBV28 and TRBJ1-1; TCRdb's D call, TRBD1, is unchecked because there is no DNA. Germline CDR1 is MDHEN and CDR2 is SYDVKM. The CDR3 consists of 17 residues. The CDR3 loop is CASSPFVGVRANTEAFF.

This chain connects TRBV5-1 to TRBJ2-5. CDR1 SGHRS and CDR2 YFSETQ come from the germline V gene. This CDR3 is 15 amino acids long. CDR3 sequence reads: CASSAGVDFVKTQYF. The whole variable domain, filled in from reference TRBV5-1 and TRBJ2-5, reads KAGVTQTPRYLIKTRGQQVTLSCSPISGHRSVSWYQQTPGQGLQFLFEYFSETQRNKGNFPGRFSGRQFSNSRSEMNVSTLELGDSALYLCASSAGVDFVKTQYFGPGTRLLVL.

The gene calls are TRBV14 and TRBJ2-5; TCRdb outputs TRBD2, but without DNA this stays unchecked. The CDR3 is made up of 14 amino acids. Germline V gene lookup returns CDR1 SGHDN and CDR2 FVKESK. The CDR3 loop reads CASSPGLAPETQYF. The variable domain in full, completed from reference TRBV14 and TRBJ2-5, reads EAGVTQFPSHSVIEKGQTVTLRCDPISGHDNLYWYRRVMGKEIKFLLHFVKESKQDESGMPNNRFLAERTGGTYSTLKVQPAELEDSGVYFCASSPGLAPETQYFGPGTRLLVL.

V and J are TRBV11-1 and TRBJ2-3; TCRdb reports TRBD1, a call that lacks DNA to check it against. Germline loops: CDR1 SGHAT, CDR2 FQDESV (reference sequence). This CDR3 comprises 15 residues. CDR3: CASTQTGVGSDTQYF.